The next 22 T cell receptor beta chains were all read from a single sample in a study of cytomegalovirus exposure and HLA in healthy donors. PCR used 60 Vbeta primers and 13 Jbeta primers. Clones were sequenced by immunoSEQ multiplex PCR, and TCRdb holds only the in-frame ones, with some missing. The table lists 75,000 to 80,000 clones, 78% of them singletons. The sequenced sample was PBMCs. The receptor set was obtained from a woman aged 40 to 50 in good health and CMV-seropositive.

V is TRBV27 and J is TRBJ2-5; tentative D call: TRBD2 (7 bases). Germline-derived CDR1 and CDR2 are MNHEY and SMNVEV (reference sequence). V gave up 4 bases and J gave up 5 bases, with 11 bases separating them. The CDR3 has 13 residues. CDR3 loop: CASSWGGRETQYF. As DNA, the CDR3 is TGTGCCAGCAGTTGGGGGGGCAGGGAGACCCAGTACTTC.

The CDR3 DNA is TGTGCCAGCAGGGGACAGGGTATGGATGGCTACACCTTC. Translating gives CASRGQGMDGYTF. The V gene is TRBV27, the J gene TRBJ1-2, with 9 bases fitting TRBD1. The CDR3 has 13 amino acids. After removal of 6 bases from V and 6 bases from J, the junction contained 5 bases not matched to a gene. Germline CDR1 and CDR2: MNHEY and SMNVEV (reference sequence).

This clone was seen a handful of times. V usage is TRBV6-5 and J usage is TRBJ1-1; unclear D gene. CDR3 length equals 13 residues. V shed 5 bases and J shed 0 bases, with 7 bases lying between them. The germline CDR1 and CDR2 sequences are MNHEY and SVGAGI. As DNA, the CDR3 is TGTGCCAGCAGTCCCACAGTGAACACTGAAGCTTTCTTT. As protein: CASSPTVNTEAFF.

The CDR3 nucleotides read TGTGCCAGCAGATCGATCAGGGGACCGAACACTGAAGCTTTCTTT. It codes for CASRSIRGPNTEAFF. The genes are TRBV6-6 and TRBJ1-1; TRBD1 is a possible D gene (6 bases). CDR1 is MNHNY and CDR2 is SVGAGI in the germline V gene (reference sequence). Trimming pared 6 bases from V and 1 base from J, leaving 15 bases between. The CDR3 totals 15 residues.

This clone is deemed medium-sized. The chain recombines TRBV9 with TRBJ1-2; 9 bases line up with TRBD1. The CDR3 extends over 17 amino acids. Germline CDR1 reads SGDLS; CDR2 reads YYNGEE. Trimming cost V 0 bases and J 6 bases; bases outside gene matches: 12. This chain's CDR3 is CASSVDPGQGGQNGYTF. CDR3 in DNA: TGTGCCAGCAGCGTAGATCCGGGACAGGGAGGTCAGAATGGCTACACCTTC.

The chain employs TRBV5-1 and TRBJ2-2; possibly TRBD1 for D (6 bases). V shed 3 bases and J shed 3 bases, with 12 bases lying between them. CDR1 is SGHRS, CDR2 YFSETQ, per germline. There are 15 residues in the CDR3. As DNA, the CDR3 is TGCGCCAGCAGCTCCGGACAGAGCTACACCGGGGAGCTGTTTTTT. Translating it yields CASSSGQSYTGELFF.

Only a few counts were recorded for this clone. The chain couples TRBV6-1 to TRBJ1-5; perhaps TRBD1 as D (5 bases). CDR3 length: 14 residues. The V end lost 8 bases, the J end lost 5 bases, and 16 bases lay between the germline ends. Per the germline V gene, CDR1 is MNHNS and CDR2 is SASEGT. For the CDR3, the DNA is TGTGCCAGCTGCACAGCTTCGGGGGATCAGCCCCAGCATTTT. Its protein product is CASCTASGDQPQHF.

The V and J genes are TRBV5-1 and TRBJ2-3; 8 positions agree with TRBD1. CDR3 size: 16 residues. After removal of 2 bases from V and 4 bases from J, the junction contained 9 bases not matched to a gene. Germline assignment: CDR1 SGHRS and CDR2 YFSETQ. The CDR3 here is CASSLGRQGAADTQYF. CDR3 in DNA: TGCGCCAGCAGCTTAGGTAGGCAGGGGGCCGCAGATACGCAGTATTTT.

This clone was observed a single time. The rearrangement joins TRBV5-1 to TRBJ1-2; maybe TRBD1 (5 bases). The CDR3 runs to 13 residues. V gave up 0 bases and J gave up 3 bases, with 6 bases separating them. CDR1 and CDR2 from the germline V gene are SGHRS and YFSETQ. The CDR3 DNA sequence: TGCGCCAGCAGCTTGGAGACAGACTATGGCTACACCTTC. The encoded protein is CASSLETDYGYTF.

The chain couples TRBV2 to TRBJ1-2; the match to TRBD1 covers 10 bases. This CDR3 spans 14 amino acids. Trimming took 7 bases from V and 4 from J; bases not matched to a gene: 6. Germline V gene sequence: CDR1 SNHLY, CDR2 FYNNEI. The CDR3 DNA follows: TGTGCCAGCACCTGGACAGGGGGATCCTATGGCTACACCTTC. This gives the protein CASTWTGGSYGYTF.

V gene TRBV7-2 combines with J gene TRBJ2-2, with 12 bases fitting TRBD2. The V segment lost 7 bases and the J segment 7 bases; nucleotides outside the gene matches: 10. The CDR3 contains 16 residues. Germline V gives CDR1 SGHTA, CDR2 FQGNSA. CDR3 DNA: TGTGCCAGCACCCTTGCTAGCGGGGGGGCTCTCGGGGAGCTGTTTTTT. Translating gives CASTLASGGALGELFF.

The CDR3 nucleotides are TGTGCCAGCAGTTACTCGGCGGACTCCTACGAGCAGTACTTC. Translated, it gives CASSYSADSYEQYF. V gene TRBV6-5 combines with J gene TRBJ2-7; D is undetermined. CDR3 length: 14 residues. Germline CDR1 is MNHEY and CDR2 is SVGAGI. V was trimmed by 0 bases and J by 0 bases, leaving 6 bases between them.

The gene calls are TRBV27 and TRBJ1-5, with D unresolved. This CDR3 contains 14 residues. V lost 6 bases, J lost 1 base, and 10 bases lay in between. CDR1 is MNHEY, CDR2 SMNVEV, per germline (reference sequence). CDR3 sequence: CASSSANSNQPQHF. The CDR3 DNA sequence: TGTGCCAGCAGCTCCGCGAACAGCAATCAGCCCCAGCATTTT.

The chain combines TRBV30 with TRBJ1-5; D call uncertain. Trimming left V 0 bases short and J 5 bases short, with 8 bases between. CDR3 length equals 13 residues. Germline CDR1 and CDR2: GTSNPN and SVGIG (reference sequence). The CDR3 loop is CAWSVAVDQPQHF. CDR3 DNA sequence: TGTGCCTGGAGTGTGGCAGTTGATCAGCCCCAGCATTTT.

The V and J genes are TRBV7-2 and TRBJ2-3; TRBD2 aligns across 7 bases. Germline assignment: CDR1 SGHTA and CDR2 FQGNSA. CDR3 length: 17 amino acids. J gave up 2 bases and V 4 bases, and 12 bases lay outside the gene matches. The CDR3 DNA reads as TGTGCCAGCAGCTCATTCCCCCGAGCGGGGCTCACAGATACGCAGTATTTT. Residues: CASSSFPRAGLTDTQYF.

This rearrangement joins TRBV5-1 to TRBJ2-1, with 8 nucleotides matching TRBD1. This CDR3 is 14 amino acids long. The trim removed 0 bases at V and 7 bases at J, leaving 3 bases unmatched. CDR1 is SGHRS, CDR2 YFSETQ, per germline. CDR3 protein: CASSLGQGLNEQFF. In DNA form, the CDR3 reads TGCGCCAGCAGCTTGGGACAGGGGTTGAATGAGCAGTTCTTC.

The V gene is TRBV18, the J gene TRBJ2-5; TRBD1 aligns across 9 bases. The J call may be incorrect, as the DNA end agrees better with TRBJ2-7. CDR3 length: 14 amino acids. Germline assignment: CDR1 KGHSH and CDR2 LQKENI. The CDR3 DNA reads TGTGCCAGCTCACCGTGGACAGGGGATGACGAGCAGTACTTC. The encoded protein is CASSPWTGDDEQYF.

The V and J genes are TRBV15 and TRBJ2-2; D is ambiguous. V lost 0 bases and J lost 1, with 3 bases in between. There are 14 residues in the CDR3. The V gene's germline CDR1 is LNHNV and CDR2 YYDKDF (reference sequence). The CDR3, as DNA: TGTGCCACCAGCAGAGACCTGAACACCGGGGAGCTGTTTTTT. Amino acid sequence: CATSRDLNTGELFF.

The DNA for the CDR3 is TGTGCCAGCAGTTTATTACAGGGTGGGACAGGGGGCGAAAAACTGTTTTTT. Translating it yields CASSLLQGGTGGEKLFF. This chain joins TRBV28 and TRBJ1-4, with 12 positions matching TRBD1. The germline V gene has CDR1 MDHEN and CDR2 SYDVKM. CDR3 length: 17 residues. Germline trimming cut 1 base from V and 8 bases from J; bases unmatched to any gene: 8.

V gene TRBV6-5 combines with J gene TRBJ1-5, with a tentative D call TRBD1 (6 bases). V was clipped by 2 bases and J by 7 bases, with 12 bases between them. CDR1 and CDR2 from the germline V gene are MNHEY and SVGAGI. This CDR3 region has 14 residues. The CDR3 is CASSYGWDIQPQHF. Here the CDR3 DNA reads TGTGCCAGCAGTTACGGGTGGGACATACAGCCCCAGCATTTT.

Comment on this clone: Different DNA sequences within this sample yield the same CDR3. This chain links TRBV28 with TRBJ1-5, with D possibly matching TRBD1 (5 bases). The CDR3 totals 12 residues. Deletions cut 6 bases from V and 2 bases from J, with 5 bases between. Germline V gene lookup returns CDR1 MDHEN and CDR2 SYDVKM. CDR3 protein: CASRGGNQPQHF. DNA of the CDR3: TGTGCCAGCAGAGGGGGCAATCAGCCCCAGCATTTT. The whole variable domain, filled in from reference TRBV28 and TRBJ1-5, reads DVKVTQSSRYLVKRTGEKVFLECVQDMDHENMFWYRQDPGLGLRLIYFSYDVKMKEKGDIPEGYSVSREKKERFSLILESASTNQTSMYLCASRGGNQPQHFGDGTRLSIL.

This rearrangement joins TRBV11-2 to TRBJ2-1; 12 nucleotides align to TRBD2. The V and J ends lost 1 base and 4 bases, in that order; junction bases with no gene match: 5. Germline V gene data show CDR1 as SGHAT and CDR2 as FQNNGV. This CDR3 has 17 amino acids. The CDR3 sequence: CASSLVPSGGAYNEQFF. The CDR3 DNA is TGTGCCAGCAGCTTAGTCCCTAGCGGGGGGGCGTACAATGAGCAGTTCTTC.